This T cell receptor beta chain came from a study of identical twins. Trimming pared 2 bases from V and 0 bases from J, leaving 12 bases between. The CDR3 covers 16 residues. Germline V gene sequence: CDR1 MNHEY, CDR2 SMNVEV (reference sequence). Using its own MiXCR run on the 5' RACE reads, TCRdb lists one record per CDR3 protein. The table has 570,000 or so distinct CDR3 sequences, approximately 9.6% seen once; the top ten hold 3%. These data are also associated with another study on yellow fever vaccine responses in identical twins.

The origin of this receptor is a woman aged 18 to 35 in good health. The sequenced sample was PBMCs. The chain links TRBV27 to TRBJ2-3; D is perhaps TRBD1 or TRBD2 (6 bases each). In DNA, the CDR3 is TGTGCCAGCAGTTTAGGGGGGCGCGGAAGCACAGATACGCAGTATTTT. Translating gives CASSLGGRGSTDTQYF.